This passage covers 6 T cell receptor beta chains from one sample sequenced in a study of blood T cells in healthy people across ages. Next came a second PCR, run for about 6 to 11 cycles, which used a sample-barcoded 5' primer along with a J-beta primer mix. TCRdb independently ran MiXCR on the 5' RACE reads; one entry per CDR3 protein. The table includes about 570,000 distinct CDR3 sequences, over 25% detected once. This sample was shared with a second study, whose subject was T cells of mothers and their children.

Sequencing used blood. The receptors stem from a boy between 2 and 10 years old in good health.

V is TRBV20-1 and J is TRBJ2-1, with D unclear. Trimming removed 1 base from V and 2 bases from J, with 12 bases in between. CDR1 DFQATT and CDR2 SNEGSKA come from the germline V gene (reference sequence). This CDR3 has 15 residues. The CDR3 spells CSARARRAPYNEQFF. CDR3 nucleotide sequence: TGCAGTGCTAGAGCGCGTAGGGCCCCCTACAATGAGCAGTTCTTC.

Here the CDR3 DNA reads TGCAGCTTTAGGGCAGCAACTAATGAAAAACTGTTTTTT. It is translated as CSFRAATNEKLFF. This sequence joins TRBV29-1 and TRBJ1-4; D ambiguous. CDR3 length equals 13 residues. Germline-derived CDR1 and CDR2 are SQVTM and ANQGSEA. V was cut by 8 bases and J by 0 bases, with 10 bases left in between.

The CDR3 coding sequence is TGCAGTGCTCCGGTACTAAACAGTGAAGGCTACACCTTC. Protein product: CSAPVLNSEGYTF. The chain has TRBV20-1 and TRBJ1-2; unclear D gene. The CDR3 is 13 amino acids. V was trimmed by 5 bases and J by 8 bases, leaving 18 bases between them. Germline loops: CDR1 DFQATT, CDR2 SNEGSKA (reference sequence).

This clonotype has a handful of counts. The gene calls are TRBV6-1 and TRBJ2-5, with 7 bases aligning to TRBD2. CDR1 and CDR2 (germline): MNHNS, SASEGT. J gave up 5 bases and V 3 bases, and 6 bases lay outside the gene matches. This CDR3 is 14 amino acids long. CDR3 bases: TGTGCCAGCAGTGACCGGCGGGAGAGGGAGACCCAGTACTTC. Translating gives CASSDRRERETQYF.

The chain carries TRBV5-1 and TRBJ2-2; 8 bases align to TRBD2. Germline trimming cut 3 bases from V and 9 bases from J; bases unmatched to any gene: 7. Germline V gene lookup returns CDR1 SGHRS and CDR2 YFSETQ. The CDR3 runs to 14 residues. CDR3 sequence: CASSSPGGKRELFF. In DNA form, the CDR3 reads TGCGCCAGCAGCTCCCCGGGAGGGAAGAGGGAGCTGTTTTTT.

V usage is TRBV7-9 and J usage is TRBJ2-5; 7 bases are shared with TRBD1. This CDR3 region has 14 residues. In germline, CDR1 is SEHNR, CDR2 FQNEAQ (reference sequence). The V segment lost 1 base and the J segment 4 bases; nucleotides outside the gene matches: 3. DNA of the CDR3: TGTGCCAGCAGCTTAGTGACAGGGCTAGAGACCCAGTACTTC. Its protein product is CASSLVTGLETQYF.